The T cell receptor (beta chain) described here comes from a study of blood T cells in healthy people across ages. Each sample gave at least 6 million isolated PBMCs. Alongside a J-beta primer mix, a sample-barcoded 5' primer served in a second PCR lasting about 7 to 12 cycles. MiXCR, applied by TCRdb to the 5' RACE reads, yields one record per CDR3 protein. The profile shows some 640,000 distinct CDR3 sequences, around 48% of them singletons. The specimen sequenced was blood. This receptor was identified in a woman aged 60-75 years in good health.

This CDR3 reads CASSQATGTEKLFF. The CDR3 DNA sequence: TGTGCCAGCAGTCAGGCAACAGGGACTGAAAAACTGTTTTTT. This rearrangement joins TRBV7-9 to TRBJ1-4; D might be TRBD1 (6 bases). The length of the CDR3 is 14 residues. Looked up from germline, CDR1 is SEHNR and CDR2 is FQNEAQ (reference sequence). The V end lost 6 bases, the J end lost 7 bases, and 15 bases lay between the germline ends.